This T cell receptor beta chain was recorded in a study of cytomegalovirus exposure and HLA in healthy donors. Notes on the study in general: The authors later found most CMV-associated TCR beta chains appeared HLA-restricted. Researchers reported in a later analysis that common viral pathogens appeared linked to several top clusters. Judged likely to be a sequencing artifact was a cluster of highly shared sequence variants.

About this clone: Its antigen is unidentified.

The primer mix had 60 Vbeta and 13 Jbeta primers. Clones were sequenced by immunoSEQ multiplex PCR, and TCRdb holds only the in-frame ones, with some missing. The table has tens of thousands of clones, around 61% seen once. Each of the donors was a healthy bone marrow donor. The sample was PBMCs. The clonotype was recovered from a woman aged 45-59 years in good health and CMV-seronegative.

CDR3 amino acids: CASSGGLDYGYTF. CDR3 DNA sequence: TGTGCCAGCAGCGGGGGACTTGACTATGGCTACACCTTC. The chain combines TRBV7-3 with TRBJ1-2, with D tentatively TRBD1 (5 bases). This CDR3 has 13 amino acids. Germline V gene lookup returns CDR1 SGHTA and CDR2 FQGTGA. Deletions cut 5 bases from V and 3 bases from J, with 10 bases between.